This T cell receptor beta chain was captured in a study of cytomegalovirus exposure and HLA in healthy donors (dated by TCRdb to 2017 to 2019). With regard to the full study: In an earlier analysis of 587 of the donors, roughly 300 Gb of sequence data and 100 million or so unique TCR beta sequences from roughly 190 million T cells were reported. An early release covering over 500 HLA-typed donors comprised approximately 290 gigabases of sequencing data and tens of millions of unique TCR sequences. The genetic ancestry cluster associated with self-reported Caucasian donors included roughly 84% of the roughly 380 genotyped donors. The study aimed to test whether cataloging public T cell receptors could reveal signatures of past pathogen exposure. Using immunosequencing, the study profiled T cell repertoires from about 620 subjects and related those repertoires to cytomegalovirus serostatus. In addition to the first cohort of 666 subjects, a separate validation cohort of around 110 different subjects was used. To predict cytomegalovirus infection status, the study brought together high-throughput TCR immunosequencing, statistical association of individual TCRs with disease status, and machine learning. A later analysis re-examined previously published TCR beta repertoires from roughly 650 donors and added high-resolution HLA genotyping to investigate patterns of TCR occurrence. The later analysis used no new phenotypic data to find candidate immune exposures, relying instead on TCR beta sequences and their occurrence across donors. An earlier analysis of 450 to 750 of the donors used high-throughput TCR beta sequencing to judge whether each TCR beta V gene segment behaved as functional or pseudogenic. Donor age, sex, ethnicity and CMV serostatus were compiled together with the repertoire data. Genome-wide SNP genotypes for about three fifths of the roughly 670 donors were used in a later genetic analysis, which treated that subset as a discovery cohort. All discovery cohort repertoires had been generated using a single sequencing platform. Class I and class II HLA loci were covered by the typing at four-digit resolution. The number of typed donors differed by locus: roughly 629-630 for A, B, C, DRB1 and DQB1; 522 for DQA1; around 610 for DPA1; and some 470 for DPB1. Four to six DR-DQ haplotypes were handled as single units for association and clustering, since linkage in the cohort was strong. Among roughly 370 genotyped donors of the cohort, an average of approximately 250,000 unique TCR beta nucleotide sequences were sequenced per donor, around 20% of them non-productive. The paper as a whole reports these results and caveats: A total of fewer than 200 TCR beta chains were listed by the study as associated with cytomegalovirus. In a later genetic analysis, fewer N-insertions in productive TCRs were reported among donors in an Asian-associated ancestry cluster than the roughly 700-donor mean. Roughly uniform sequencing depth across donors was assumed in presence/absence analyses, although this assumption may not hold. A further reported finding was that TCR beta sequences accurately predicted the HLA-A and HLA-B alleles for most subjects in the first cohort. The authors suggested that the approach could potentially be generalized to other disease states and immunological phenotypes. V-gene and J-gene trimming of TCR beta chains was associated with a missense DCLRE1C variant in a later genetic analysis, and the association was replicated in an independent cohort. In an earlier analysis of more than 450 of the donors, most TCR beta V segments were observed in productive rearrangements about 87% or about 30% of the time, broadly matching IMGT annotations. The cohort was sequenced for TCR beta chains only, and without alpha or paired-chain data the features that could be detected were limited. CMV serostatus was the only immune exposure information available for the cohort. According to a later analysis, parvovirus B19, influenza, CMV and Epstein-Barr virus appeared linked to several top co-occurrence clusters. Linkage disequilibrium might explain the correlated functional status among segregating V segments, but an unknown experimental factor could not be excluded. In vitro tests confirmed that three of the cytomegalovirus-associated TCR beta chains recognize cytomegalovirus antigens. Cytomegalovirus status was reported to be diagnosed by the classifier with high specificity and sensitivity in both the original and validation cohorts. Most TCR sequences were observed very rarely across donors, whereas some public TCRs were present in many individuals. Because HLA typing was missing for some donors at each locus, association tests included only the typed subset. A later analysis found that TCR association rates varied across HLA loci, with DRB1 alleles showing the most associated TCRs and HLA-C alleles the fewest. According to a later analysis, most CMV-associated TCR beta chains appeared to be HLA-restricted, and the HLA associations seemed to be driven largely by CMV exposure. When HLA alleles, especially DR and DQ, strongly co-occurred, attributing TCR associations to individual alleles was difficult. Compared with equally common non-associated chains, HLA-associated TCR beta chains in a later analysis were more clonally expanded and had lower generation probabilities. Because counts were too low, some 17 rarely observed V segments, including chromosome 9 orphons, were left out of the earlier analysis of a few hundred of the donors. Specific HLA alleles were associated with roughly 16,000 TCR beta sequences at a false discovery rate of 0.05 in a later analysis. A cluster of highly shared sequence variants was judged likely to represent a technical artifact of the sequencing pipeline.

As concerns this clone: The specificity of this receptor is unknown. The sample holds no much larger clone one base away, and base qualities are not on file.

Library preparation used the immunoSEQ multiplex PCR assay. A mixture of 60 forward primers for TCR Vbeta segments and 13 reverse primers for TCR Jbeta segments was used in the multiplex PCR. A multiplex PCR assay on genomic DNA amplified the CDR3 region of rearranged TCR beta genes. On the Illumina HiSeq System, the amplified TCR beta libraries were sequenced as 87-base-pair reads. The authors processed their data as follows. A later analysis counted some 80 million unique TCR beta chains across the 500 to 850 repertoires, and some 11 million of these chains were shared by at least two donors. To remove PCR and sequencing errors, raw reads were error-corrected and collapsed into unique sequences using a nearest-neighbor algorithm that merged closely related sequences. CDR3 sequences were aligned to IMGT reference sequences to assign V, D and J gene segments. Each retained sequence needed at least a six-nucleotide match to both a V gene segment and a J gene segment. A rearrangement counted as productive if the CDR3 had no stop codons and remained in frame with V and J, and every other rearrangement counted as non-productive. CDR3 was defined by IMGT convention, running from the second conserved V-encoded cysteine to the conserved J-encoded phenylalanine. The earlier analysis of fewer than 700 of the donors excluded sequences that lacked an unambiguous match to a single V gene segment. An earlier analysis of several hundred of the donors classified V segments as functional when productive rearrangements were above 56.7% and as segregating when the standard deviation between donors was above 5%. A statistical classification framework was built to diagnose cytomegalovirus status from the catalog of TCR beta chain sequences. A later analysis assigned V and J genes by comparing TCR nucleotide sequences with IMGT/GENE-DB human TR gene sequences. In a later analysis, CDR3 sequences and most-parsimonious VDJ recombination scenarios were assigned using the TCRdist pipeline. A later analysis defined each TCR beta chain by its CDR3 amino acid sequence plus V-gene family, and excluded reads lacking a unique V-gene family. A later analysis removed several hundred highly shared, low-generation-probability nucleotide sequences to deal with suspected cross-contamination and a sequencing artifact. For each public chain, a later analysis derived a clonal expansion index from normalized ranks of inferred template counts within each repertoire. In a later analysis, generation probabilities were computed with a VDJ recombination model fitted to out-of-frame rearrangements, and the resulting probabilities were checked against IGoR. A later analysis scored TCR-TCR, TCR-HLA and TCR-CMV co-occurrence with hypergeometric tests, applying a repertoire-size bias correction to TCR pairs. In a later analysis, false discovery rates were estimated by permuting HLA or CMV assignments 20 times. In a later analysis, co-occurring TCRs were grouped using DBSCAN, and TCRdist sequence similarity was added for clustering within HLA-allele-positive subsets. Repertoires with fewer than 30,000 or more than 120,000 public chains, plus five repertoires with anomalous nucleotide sharing, were excluded from co-occurrence clustering. TCRdb provides this immuneACCESS table in a form limited to in-frame rearrangements. Some clones are lacking; in checked studies, under half of them reflect an unresolved V gene, and why the rest are absent is not known. V and J calls and clone size come straight from that table; D and trimming were deduced from the DNA. Recorded for this sample are tens of thousands of clones; 78% of them occurred a single time. The ten largest clonotypes hold 1.4% to 1.5% of the sample.

The cohort was made up of approximately 670 healthy bone marrow donors. At the time of sampling, all cohort members were nominally healthy, though unrecorded immune exposures were likely present. The donor was CMV seronegative and was included in the group of 352 seronegative cohort members. A peripheral blood sample was provided by each donor, and peripheral blood mononuclear cells were used for TCR beta sequencing. The Qiagen DNeasy Blood Extraction Kit was used to extract genomic DNA from the blood cell samples. The sample consisted of PBMCs. The receptor's source is a female donor in good health and CMV-seronegative.

The CDR3 reads CATSRTEDRAYEQYF. The nucleotides read TGTGCCACCAGCAGGACCGAGGACAGGGCCTACGAGCAGTACTTC. Recombination linked TRBV15 to TRBJ2-7; the central 8 bases match TRBD1. The CDR3 runs 15 amino acids, cysteine and phenylalanine included. CDR3 DNA is the only sequence kept; it has 45 bases, read in frame from the first base. V is trimmed back by 3 bases and J by 2 bases, and the junction contains 6 bases that no gene match accounts for. Per the germline V gene (reference sequence), LNHNV is the CDR1 and YYDKDF is the CDR2.